This is a list of T cell receptor beta chains from one sample in a study of T cell changes during pregnancy in multiple sclerosis. This table comes from immunoSEQ multiplex PCR, and its TCRdb copy is limited to in-frame clones, with some not included. Among fewer than 25,000 clones listed, more than 80% were seen once. The sample in question was CD4+ T cells from peripheral blood mononuclear cells, obtained in the third trimester of pregnancy. The receptors shown here come from a female donor in good health, enrolled as a control in a pregnancy study. CDR3s include the opening cysteine and the closing phenylalanine or tryptophan. The D gene is left open where the match is weak.

>TRBV29-1|TRBJ1-1|TRBD1
CSVGGGRGREAFF
TGCAGCGTCGGAGGGGGCAGGGGCCGTGAAGCTTTCTTT
>TRBV9|TRBJ2-1|NA
CASSVGTASSYNEQFF
TGTGCCAGCAGCGTCGGGACTGCGAGCTCCTACAATGAGCAGTTCTTC
>TRBV21-1|TRBJ1-2|NA
CASSNRRVRWAPKNYGYTF
TGTGCCAGCAGCAACCGGAGGGTTCGATGGGCCCCAAAAAACTATGGCTACACCTTC
>TRBV13|TRBJ1-1|NA
CATWRSMAEAFF
TGTGCCACGTGGAGATCTATGGCTGAAGCTTTCTTT
>TRBV18|TRBJ2-7|NA
CASSPPGQPPNEQYF
TGTGCCAGCTCACCTCCCGGACAGCCGCCTAACGAGCAGTACTTC
>TRBV10-3|TRBJ2-5|TRBD2
CAIRPGLAGVETQYF
TGTGCCATCAGGCCGGGACTAGCGGGGGTAGAGACCCAGTACTTC
>TRBV4-3|TRBJ2-1|TRBD2
CASSHLTSGGYNEQFF
TGCGCCAGCAGCCACCTGACTAGCGGGGGCTACAATGAGCAGTTCTTC
>TRBV18|TRBJ2-1|NA
CASSPLSLDNEQFF
TGTGCCAGCTCACCTCTGTCCCTAGACAATGAGCAGTTCTTC
>TRBV4-1|TRBJ1-5|NA
CASSQDPLNQPQHF
TGCGCCAGCAGCCAAGATCCTTTAAATCAGCCCCAGCATTTT
>TRBV19|TRBJ1-1|TRBD1
CARQEGAPNTEAFF
TGTGCCCGCCAAGAGGGGGCGCCGAACACTGAAGCTTTCTTT
>TRBV7-2|TRBJ2-7|TRBD2
CASATSGLYEQYF
TGTGCCAGCGCGACTAGCGGCTTGTACGAGCAGTACTTC
>TRBV19|TRBJ1-2|NA
CASSPFRHERGYTF
TGTGCCAGTAGTCCCTTCCGTCACGAGCGTGGCTACACCTTC
>TRBV2|TRBJ2-2|TRBD1
CASRPQGAGELFF
TGTGCCAGCAGACCACAGGGGGCCGGGGAGCTGTTTTTT
>TRBV12-5|TRBJ2-3|NA
CASGSSTDTQYF
TGTGCTAGTGGCTCTAGCACAGATACGCAGTATTTT
>TRBV28|TRBJ2-7|NA
CASSLGWAYEQYF
TGTGCCAGCAGTTTGGGCTGGGCCTACGAGCAGTACTTC
>TRBV19|TRBJ1-4|NA
CATEFSDRTRGKLFF
TGTGCCACCGAATTTTCTGACAGGACCCGTGGAAAACTGTTTTTT